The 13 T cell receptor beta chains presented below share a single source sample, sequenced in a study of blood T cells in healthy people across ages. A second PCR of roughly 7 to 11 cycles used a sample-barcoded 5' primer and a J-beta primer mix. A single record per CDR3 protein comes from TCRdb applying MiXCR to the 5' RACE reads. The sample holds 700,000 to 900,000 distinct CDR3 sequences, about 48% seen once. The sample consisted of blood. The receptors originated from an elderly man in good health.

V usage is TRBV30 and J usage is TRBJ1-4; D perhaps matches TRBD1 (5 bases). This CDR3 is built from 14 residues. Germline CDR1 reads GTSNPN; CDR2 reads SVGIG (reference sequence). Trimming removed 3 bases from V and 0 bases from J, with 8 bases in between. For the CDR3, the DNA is TGTGCCTGGAGCGGGACTTCAACTAATGAAAAACTGTTTTTT. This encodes CAWSGTSTNEKLFF.

CDR3 bases: TGTGCCAGCAAAGAACAGGGAAACTATGGCTACACCTTC. Translation gives CASKEQGNYGYTF. The rearrangement joins TRBV25-1 to TRBJ1-2; perhaps TRBD1 as D (6 bases). Germline V gene lookup returns CDR1 MGHDK and CDR2 SYGVNS. This CDR3 region has 13 residues. Trimming left V 7 bases short and J 2 bases short, with 11 bases between.

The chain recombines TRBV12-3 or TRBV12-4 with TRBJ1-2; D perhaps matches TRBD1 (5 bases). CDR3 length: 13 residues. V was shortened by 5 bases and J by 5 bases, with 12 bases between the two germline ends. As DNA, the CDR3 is TGTGCCAGCAGTCCGGACAAGTGGTATGGCTACACCTTC. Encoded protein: CASSPDKWYGYTF.

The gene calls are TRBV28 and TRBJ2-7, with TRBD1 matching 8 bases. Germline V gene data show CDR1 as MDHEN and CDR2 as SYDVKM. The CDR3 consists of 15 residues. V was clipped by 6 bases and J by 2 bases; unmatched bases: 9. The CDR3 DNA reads TGTGCCAGCAGCCCCGGGACAGGTTCGGCCTACGAGCAGTACTTC. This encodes CASSPGTGSAYEQYF.

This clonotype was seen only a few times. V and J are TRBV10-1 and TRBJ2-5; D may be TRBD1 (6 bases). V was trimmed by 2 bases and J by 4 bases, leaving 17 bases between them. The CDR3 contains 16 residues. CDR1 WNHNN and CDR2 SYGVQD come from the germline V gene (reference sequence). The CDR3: CASSEDVTGIRETQYF. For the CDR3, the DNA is TGCGCCAGCAGTGAGGATGTAACAGGGATCCGAGAGACCCAGTACTTC.

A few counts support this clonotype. The CDR3 is CASSFQAGSWQFF. In DNA, the CDR3 is TGTGCCAGCAGTTTTCAGGCCGGGAGTTGGCAGTTCTTC. The V call is TRBV12-3 or TRBV12-4, the J call TRBJ2-1; TRBD2 might be the D (6 bases). V was trimmed by 3 bases and J by 12 bases, leaving 15 bases between them. This CDR3 comprises 13 residues.

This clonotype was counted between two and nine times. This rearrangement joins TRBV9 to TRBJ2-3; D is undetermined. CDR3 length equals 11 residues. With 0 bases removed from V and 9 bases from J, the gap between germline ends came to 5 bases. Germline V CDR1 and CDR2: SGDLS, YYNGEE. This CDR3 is CASSVGGTQYF. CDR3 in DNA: TGTGCCAGCAGCGTAGGAGGCACGCAGTATTTT.

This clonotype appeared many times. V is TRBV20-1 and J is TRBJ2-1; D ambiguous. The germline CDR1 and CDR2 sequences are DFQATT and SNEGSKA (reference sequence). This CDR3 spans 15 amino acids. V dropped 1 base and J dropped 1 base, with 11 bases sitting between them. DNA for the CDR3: TGCAGTGCTAGAGGGGTGGCGGATTCCTACAATGAGCAGTTCTTC. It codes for CSARGVADSYNEQFF.

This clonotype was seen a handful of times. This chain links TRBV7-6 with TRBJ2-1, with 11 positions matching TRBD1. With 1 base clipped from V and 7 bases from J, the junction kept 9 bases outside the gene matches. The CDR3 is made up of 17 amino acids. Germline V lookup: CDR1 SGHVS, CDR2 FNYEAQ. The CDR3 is CASSLGLGQGATNEQFF. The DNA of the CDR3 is TGTGCCAGCAGCTTAGGTTTAGGACAGGGGGCAACGAATGAGCAGTTCTTC.

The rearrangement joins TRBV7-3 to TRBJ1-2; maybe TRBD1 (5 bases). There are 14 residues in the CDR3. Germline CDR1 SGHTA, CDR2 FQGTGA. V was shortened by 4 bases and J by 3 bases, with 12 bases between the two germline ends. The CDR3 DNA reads TGTGCCAGCAGCTCGACGGGGGGGGACTATGGCTACACCTTC. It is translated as CASSSTGGDYGYTF.

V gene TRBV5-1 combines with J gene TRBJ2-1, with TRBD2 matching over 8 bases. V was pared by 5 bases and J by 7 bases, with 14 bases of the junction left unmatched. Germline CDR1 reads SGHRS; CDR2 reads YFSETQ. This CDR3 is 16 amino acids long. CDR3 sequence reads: CASSPGGAGVGNEQFF. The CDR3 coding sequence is TGCGCCAGCAGTCCCGGTGGAGCGGGAGTGGGGAATGAGCAGTTCTTC.

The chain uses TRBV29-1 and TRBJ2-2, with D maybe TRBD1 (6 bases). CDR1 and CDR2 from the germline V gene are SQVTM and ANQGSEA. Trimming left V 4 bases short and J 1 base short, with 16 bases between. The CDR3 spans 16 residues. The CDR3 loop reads CSVASVGRGNTGELFF. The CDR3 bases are TGCAGCGTTGCGTCTGTCGGCAGGGGGAACACCGGGGAGCTGTTTTTT.

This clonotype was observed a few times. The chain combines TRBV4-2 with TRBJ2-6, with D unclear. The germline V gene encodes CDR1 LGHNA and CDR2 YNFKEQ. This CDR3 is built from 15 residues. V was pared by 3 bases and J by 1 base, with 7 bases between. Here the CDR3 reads CASSQEPSGANVLTF. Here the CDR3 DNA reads TGTGCCAGCAGCCAGGAGCCATCTGGGGCCAACGTCCTGACTTTC.